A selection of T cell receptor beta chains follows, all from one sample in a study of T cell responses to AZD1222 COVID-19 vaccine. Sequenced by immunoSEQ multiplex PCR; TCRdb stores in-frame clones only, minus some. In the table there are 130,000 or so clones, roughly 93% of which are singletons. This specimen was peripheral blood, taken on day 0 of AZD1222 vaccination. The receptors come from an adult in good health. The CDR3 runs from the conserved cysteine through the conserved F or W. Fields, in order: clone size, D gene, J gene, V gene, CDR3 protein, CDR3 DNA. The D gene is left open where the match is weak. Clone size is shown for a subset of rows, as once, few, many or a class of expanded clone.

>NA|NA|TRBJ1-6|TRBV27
CASTAGSRSNSPLHF
TGTGCCAGCACAGCAGGCTCGAGATCCAATTCACCCCTCCACTTT
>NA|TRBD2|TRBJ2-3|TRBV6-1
CASSEQRGLDTQYF
TGTGCCAGCAGTGAGCAGCGGGGGTTAGATACGCAGTATTTT
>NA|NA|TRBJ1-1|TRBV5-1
CASSIDGNTEAFF
TGCGCCAGCAGCATTGACGGGAACACTGAAGCTTTCTTT
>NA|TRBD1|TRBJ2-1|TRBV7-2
CASSLKGQGIPNEQFF
TGTGCCAGCAGCTTAAAGGGACAGGGGATTCCCAATGAGCAGTTCTTC
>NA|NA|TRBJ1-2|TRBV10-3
CAISEGYYGYTF
TGTGCCATCTCGGAGGGGTACTATGGCTACACCTTC
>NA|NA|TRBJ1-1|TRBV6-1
CASSEAESGGTEAFF
TGTGCCAGCAGTGAAGCTGAGTCGGGGGGGACTGAAGCTTTCTTT
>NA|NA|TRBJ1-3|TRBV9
CASSEAHYRGNTIYF
TGTGCCAGCAGCGAGGCCCACTATCGGGGAAACACCATATATTTT
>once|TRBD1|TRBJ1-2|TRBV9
CASSVDGTGLNYGYTF
TGTGCCAGCAGCGTAGACGGGACAGGCCTTAACTATGGCTACACCTTC
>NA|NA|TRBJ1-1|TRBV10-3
CAISRQLNTEAFF
TGTGCCATCAGCCGACAGCTGAACACTGAAGCTTTCTTT
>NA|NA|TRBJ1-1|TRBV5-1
CASSPGGGTEAFF
TGCGCCAGCAGCCCCGGAGGGGGCACTGAAGCTTTCTTT
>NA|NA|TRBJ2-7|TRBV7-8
CASSWGVQGRSYEQYF
TGTGCCAGCAGCTGGGGCGTACAGGGTAGGTCCTACGAGCAGTACTTC
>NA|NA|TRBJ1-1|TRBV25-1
CASSELAGPNTEAFF
TGTGCCAGCAGTGAATTAGCAGGGCCGAACACTGAAGCTTTCTTT
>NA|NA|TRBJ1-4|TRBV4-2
CASSQDKGAGNEKLFF
TGTGCCAGCAGCCAAGATAAAGGGGCGGGTAATGAAAAACTGTTTTTT
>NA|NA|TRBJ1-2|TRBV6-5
CASNRGGDYGYTF
TGTGCCAGCAACCGTGGGGGGGACTATGGCTACACCTTC
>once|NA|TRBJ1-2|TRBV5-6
CASSLVGGYTF
TGTGCCAGCAGCTTGGTCGGTGGCTACACCTTC
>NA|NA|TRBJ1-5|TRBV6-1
CASSELSTNQPQHF
TGTGCCAGCAGTGAACTAAGCACGAATCAGCCCCAGCATTTT
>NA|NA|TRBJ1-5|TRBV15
CATSRGDDSNQPQHF
TGTGCCACCAGCAGAGGAGATGATAGCAATCAGCCCCAGCATTTT